This T cell receptor (beta chain) was captured in a study of blood T cell repertoires in COVID-19. V was pared by 5 bases and J by 8 bases, with 11 bases of the junction left unmatched. CDR3 length: 14 residues. Per germline, CDR1 SGHTA and CDR2 FQGNSA. Only in-frame clones appear in the TCRdb table, and some are missing; sequencing was by immunoSEQ multiplex PCR. Here the sample spans 70,000 or so clones, 90% being singletons. The clonotype comes from a man in his forties or fifties with acute or convalescent COVID-19. What was sequenced was peripheral blood. The chain links TRBV7-2 to TRBJ1-2; 7 positions match TRBD1. The CDR3 region is CASSPEWQGQGYTF. In DNA form, the CDR3 reads TGTGCCAGCAGCCCCGAGTGGCAGGGACAGGGCTACACCTTC. Complete variable domain (other parts from reference TRBV7-2 and TRBJ1-2): GAGVSQSPSNKVTEKGKDVELRCDPISGHTALYWYRQSLGQGLEFLIYFQGNSAPDKSGLPSDRFSAERTGGSVSTLTIQRTQQEDSAVYLCASSPEWQGQGYTFGSGTRLTVV.